Shown below are 20 T cell receptor beta chains from a single sample sequenced in a study of control samples from healthy donors and cancer patients. Generated by immunoSEQ multiplex PCR, the TCRdb table keeps only in-frame clones and is missing some. The sample yields some 140,000 clones, approximately 90% seen once. Sequenced input: blood. Every receptor here comes from a woman in her twenties or thirties in good health.

The chain recombines TRBV4-1 with TRBJ1-2; no reliable D call. The germline V gene encodes CDR1 MGHRA and CDR2 YSYEKL. Between the trimmed V and J ends, which lost 0 bases and 4 bases, there was a span of 15 bases. This CDR3 is 16 amino acids long. CDR3 bases: TGCGCCAGCAGCCAAGAGCCGACACCGAACCCCTATGGCTACACCTTC. Residues: CASSQEPTPNPYGYTF.

V and J are TRBV27 and TRBJ1-2, with TRBD1 as a possible D gene (6 bases). V lost 0 bases and J 5 bases, leaving 13 bases between the germline ends. The CDR3 has 15 amino acids. CDR1 MNHEY and CDR2 SMNVEV come from the germline V gene (reference sequence). CDR3 coding DNA: TGTGCCAGCAGTTTATCAGGAGGGGGTGGTTATGGCTACACCTTC. Protein: CASSLSGGGGYGYTF.

The table lists this clone with a count of one. The V and J genes are TRBV30 and TRBJ2-5, with D perhaps TRBD2 (6 bases). Trimming pared 2 bases from V and 7 bases from J, leaving 11 bases between. This CDR3 contains 12 residues. From germline, CDR1 is GTSNPN and CDR2 SVGIG (reference sequence). CDR3 loop: CAWSLRGWTQYF. The CDR3 bases are TGTGCCTGGAGTCTACGGGGGTGGACCCAGTACTTC.

The chain recombines TRBV2 with TRBJ2-3; 7 bases map to TRBD1. The trim removed 5 bases at V and 4 bases at J, leaving 15 bases unmatched. CDR1 and CDR2 (germline): SNHLY, FYNNEI. The CDR3 runs to 17 residues. The CDR3, as DNA: TGTGCCAGCAGTCTCGGACAGGCCGGTCGATCCGCAGATACGCAGTATTTT. It encodes CASSLGQAGRSADTQYF.

The DNA of the CDR3 is TGCAGCGGCGGACAGGGTGACAATGAGCAGTTCTTC. Its protein is CSGGQGDNEQFF. The chain employs TRBV29-1 and TRBJ2-1; 8 nucleotides agree with TRBD1. The CDR3 has 12 residues. The V and J ends lost 7 bases and 5 bases, in that order; junction bases with no gene match: 4. CDR1 and CDR2 (germline): SQVTM, ANQGSEA.

V and J are TRBV24-1 and TRBJ2-3; 10 bases fit TRBD2. The V and J ends lost 8 bases and 2 bases, in that order; junction bases with no gene match: 3. Germline values: CDR1 KGHDR, CDR2 SFDVKD. The CDR3 sequence is 14 residues long. The CDR3 protein is CATTSGRDTDTQYF. In DNA, the CDR3 is TGTGCCACCACGAGCGGGAGGGACACAGATACGCAGTATTTT.

This clone has at least ten counts. V usage is TRBV2 and J usage is TRBJ2-3, with D tentatively TRBD1 (6 bases). The V and J ends lost 5 bases and 3 bases respectively, with 9 bases between them. This CDR3 is 13 amino acids long. Germline-derived CDR1 and CDR2 are SNHLY and FYNNEI. The CDR3 protein is CASSPQGTDTQYF. In nucleotides, the CDR3 is TGTGCCAGCAGTCCACAGGGAACAGATACGCAGTATTTT.

Points on this clone: Germline and junction disagree at one end, which may indicate a read error. V gene TRBV4-2 combines with J gene TRBJ2-1; 10 bases map to TRBD2. Per germline, CDR1 LGHNA and CDR2 YNFKEQ. CDR3 length equals 15 residues. The CDR3 reads CASSAGTSEDKEQFF. CDR3 in DNA: TGTGCCAGCAGCGCGGGGACTAGCGAAGACAAGGAGCAGTTCTTC.

This clone was observed a handful of times. V usage is TRBV28 and J usage is TRBJ1-2; D is unresolved. Germline CDR1 and CDR2: MDHEN and SYDVKM. This CDR3 comprises 11 residues. CDR3 amino acids: CAATANYGYTF. The DNA of the CDR3 is TGTGCGGCTACAGCTAACTATGGCTACACCTTC.

The chain links TRBV6-6 to TRBJ1-2, with D possibly being TRBD1 (6 bases). The CDR3 runs 14 residues. The germline V and J ends were trimmed by 6 bases and 5 bases, with 16 bases remaining between them. Looked up from germline, CDR1 is MNHNY and CDR2 is SVGAGI (reference sequence). The CDR3, as DNA: TGTGCCAGCAGCCCGGAACAGGGCGAGTATGGCTACACCTTC. This encodes CASSPEQGEYGYTF.

The chain couples TRBV2 to TRBJ1-1; 7 bases match TRBD1. Trimming removed 7 bases from V and 4 bases from J; junction bases left unmatched: 12. Germline CDR1 SNHLY, CDR2 FYNNEI. The CDR3 length is 15 residues. The DNA for the CDR3 is TGTGCCAGCAATACCTTGCAGGGGGTCGGCACTGAAGCTTTCTTT. Translation: CASNTLQGVGTEAFF.

The chain uses TRBV9 and TRBJ1-1, with TRBD1 identical over 7 bases. The germline gives CDR1 SGDLS, CDR2 YYNGEE. V gave up 0 bases and J gave up 6 bases; unmatched junction bases: 5. The CDR3 is made up of 14 amino acids. The CDR3 DNA reads as TGTGCCAGCAGCGTAGGGGGTCAGGGGGCTGAAGCTTTCTTT. Its protein product is CASSVGGQGAEAFF.

The rearrangement joins TRBV5-4 to TRBJ1-2, with 7 nucleotides matching TRBD1. Looked up from germline, CDR1 is SGHNT and CDR2 is YYREEE (reference sequence). The CDR3 is 15 amino acids. With 4 bases clipped from V and 1 base from J, the junction kept 7 bases outside the gene matches. The CDR3 DNA follows: TGTGCCAGCAGCACCACAGGGGAACTTAACTATGGCTACACCTTC. It is translated as CASSTTGELNYGYTF.

V gene TRBV7-2 combines with J gene TRBJ2-5, with D possibly matching TRBD1 (6 bases). V was cut by 5 bases and J by 2 bases, with 15 bases left in between. Germline CDR1 and CDR2: SGHTA and FQGNSA. The CDR3 is made up of 15 amino acids. For the CDR3, the DNA is TGTGCCAGCAGCCTGGGACAACTCCTGCAAGAGACCCAGTACTTC. Protein product: CASSLGQLLQETQYF.

This clone came up once. J is TRBJ2-7 and V is TRBV13; the match to TRBD2 covers 11 bases. This CDR3 has 16 amino acids. Trimming removed 0 bases from V and 6 bases from J; junction bases left unmatched: 7. CDR1 and CDR2 (germline): PRHDT, FYEKMQ (reference sequence). Here the CDR3 DNA reads TGTGCCAGCAGCTTAGGCCTAAGGGGACTAGCGGTCGAGCAGTACTTC. This gives the protein CASSLGLRGLAVEQYF.

The chain carries TRBV30 and TRBJ2-7; the D is unclear. Trimming pared 0 bases from V and 2 bases from J, leaving 11 bases between. The germline CDR1 and CDR2 sequences are GTSNPN and SVGIG (reference sequence). This CDR3 spans 14 amino acids. CDR3 sequence (DNA): TGTGCCTGGAGTGTACCCGGGCCAACCTACGAGCAGTACTTC. It is translated as CAWSVPGPTYEQYF. The full variable domain, rest sourced from reference TRBV30 and TRBJ2-7, is SQTIHQWPATLVQPVGSPLSLECTVEGTSNPNLYWYRQAAGRGLQLLFYSVGIGQISSEVPQNLSASRPQDRQFILSSKKLLLSDSGFYLCAWSVPGPTYEQYFGPGTRLTVT.

The chain is built from TRBV7-9 and TRBJ1-5, with D possibly being TRBD1 (5 bases). This CDR3 contains 14 residues. Per germline, CDR1 SEHNR and CDR2 FQNEAQ (reference sequence). V lost 1 base to trimming and J lost 7 bases, with 11 bases between them. CDR3 sequence reads: CASSLVRVEQPQHF. CDR3 sequence (DNA): TGTGCCAGCAGCTTAGTCAGGGTTGAACAGCCCCAGCATTTT. Full variable domain (remainder filled in from reference TRBV7-9 and TRBJ1-5): DTGVSQNPRHKITKRGQNVTFRCDPISEHNRLYWYRQTLGQGPEFLTYFQNEAQLEKSRLLSDRFSAERPKGSFSTLEIQRTEQGDSAMYLCASSLVRVEQPQHFGDGTRLSIL.

This sequence joins TRBV7-3 and TRBJ2-2, with 7 bases identical to TRBD2. Trimming at V came to 2 bases and at J to 1 base, leaving 4 bases not matched to a gene. This CDR3 is built from 16 residues. Germline V lookup: CDR1 SGHTA, CDR2 FQGTGA. CDR3 DNA sequence: TGTGCCAGCAGCTTATGGGTAGCGGGGAACACCGGGGAGCTGTTTTTT. This translates into CASSLWVAGNTGELFF.

This chain uses TRBV6-2 or TRBV6-3 with TRBJ1-6; weak D call: TRBD1 (6 bases). CDR1 is MNHEY, CDR2 SVGEGT, per germline. CDR3 size: 15 residues. V dropped 5 bases and J dropped 7 bases, with 15 bases sitting between them. CDR3 loop: CASSTALDRNSPLHF. The CDR3 DNA follows: TGTGCCAGCAGTACTGCCCTGGACAGAAATTCACCCCTCCACTTT.

The rearrangement joins TRBV7-2 to TRBJ2-7; 7 nucleotides align to TRBD1. The CDR3 has 14 amino acids. Germline-derived CDR1 and CDR2 are SGHTA and FQGNSA. V shed 5 bases, J shed 3 bases, and the junction held 7 bases outside the gene matches. In DNA form, the CDR3 reads TGTGCCAGCAGCCCAGAGACAGGGTACTACGAGCAGTACTTC. It specifies CASSPETGYYEQYF.